One and the same sample provided the 2 T cell receptor beta chains below, sequenced in a study of blood T cell repertoires in COVID-19. The data were produced by immunoSEQ multiplex PCR, yet TCRdb's version contains in-frame clones alone and is incomplete. The data hold 100,000 or so clones, with roughly 80% observed a single time. Sample: peripheral blood. These receptors were collected from a woman aged 65 to 85 with active or convalescent COVID-19.

V usage is TRBV5-1 and J usage is TRBJ1-1; perhaps TRBD1 as D (5 bases). The CDR3 totals 14 residues. Germline V gene data show CDR1 as SGHRS and CDR2 as YFSETQ. V was cut by 0 bases and J by 9 bases, with 15 bases left in between. CDR3 in DNA: TGCGCCAGCAGCTTGGTGCCGGCTGGGGGGAAAGCTTTCTTT. Its translation is CASSLVPAGGKAFF.

The chain employs TRBV18 and TRBJ2-3, with D possibly matching TRBD2 (6 bases). CDR1 is KGHSH, CDR2 LQKENI, per germline. The CDR3 covers 15 residues. Trimming shortened V by 4 bases and J by 6 bases, and 17 bases separated the two germline ends. The CDR3 nucleotides read TGTGCCAGCTCACAAATAACCGGGGGATGGGATACGCAGTATTTT. It encodes CASSQITGGWDTQYF.